The rows below give T cell receptor beta chains drawn from one sample of a study of tumor-infiltrating lymphocytes in primary liver carcinoma. MiXCR, run by TCRdb on the multiplex PCR reads, gives a single entry per CDR3 protein. The table has about 70,000 distinct CDR3 sequences, approximately 70% seen once; the top ten hold about a quarter. The source material was liver tumor tissue from sampling region 4. The receptors here all came from a man aged 40-49 years with primary liver carcinoma and hepatitis B virus infection. CDR3s include the opening cysteine and the closing phenylalanine or tryptophan. D genes are given only for firm matches. Not all rows give a size; the values are once, few, many and, for expanded clones, a class.

CDR3 protein	CDR3 DNA	D gene	clone size	V gene	J gene
CASQGGVIDNSPLHF	TGTGCCAGCCAGGGTGGGGTAATAGATAATTCACCCCTCCACTTT	NA	many	TRBV6-5	TRBJ1-6
CVAGDTDTQYF	TGTGTTGCGGGCGACACAGATACGCAGTATTTT	NA	many	TRBV28	TRBJ2-3
CASRVTGASEASF	TGTGCCAGCAGGGTGACAGGGGCCTCTGAAGCTTCCTTT	TRBD1	once	TRBV6-5	TRBJ1-1
CVNTRLAGEAGELFF	TGTGTCAACACCCGACTAGCGGGAGAGGCCGGGGAGCTGTTTTTT	TRBD2	NA	TRBV7-8	TRBJ2-2
CASSLLSGIVHEQYF	TGTGCCAGCAGCTTGTTAAGCGGGATTGTCCACGAGCAGTACTTC	TRBD2	many	TRBV5-6	TRBJ2-7
CAKKSSGSYTEVFF	TGTGCTAAGAAGTCCTCGGGCAGCTACACTGAAGTTTTCTTT	NA	NA	TRBV30	TRBJ1-1
CASSHGLAEEDEQYF	TGCGCCAGCAGCCATGGACTAGCGGAAGAAGACGAGCAGTACTTC	TRBD2	NA	TRBV10-2	TRBJ2-7
CVSSRDEAGNTIYF	TGTGTCAGCAGCAGGGACGAGGCGGGAAACACCATATACTTT	NA	NA	TRBV4-2	TRBJ1-3
CASSVKDSRSGTEAFF	TGTGCCAGCAGTGTTAAGGACAGCCGTAGTGGCACTGAAGCTTTCTTT	NA	many	TRBV6-1	TRBJ1-1
CNPNPDSAKAKNIQYF	TGCAACCCGAACCCCGACAGCGCAAAAGCCAAAAACATTCAGTACTTC	NA	NA	TRBV29-1	TRBJ2-4
CARSLALAEDEQFF	TGTGCCAGGAGCTTAGCTCTAGCGGAAGATGAGCAGTTCTTC	TRBD2	NA	TRBV7-9	TRBJ2-1
CASNQNTEAFF	TGTGCCAGTAACCAGAACACTGAAGCTTTCTTT	NA	few	TRBV19	TRBJ1-1
CVSSQGGGDGETQYF	TGCGTCAGCAGCCAAGGCGGAGGTGATGGGGAGACCCAGTACTTC	NA	NA	TRBV4-1	TRBJ2-5
CASSNRVIGGRGGYNEQFF	TGTGCCAGCAGCAACCGAGTTATTGGCGGGAGAGGGGGCTACAATGAGCAGTTCTTC	NA	NA	TRBV7-9	TRBJ2-1
CASSSGYRVIVGVSGDTQYF	TGTGCCAGTAGCTCAGGCTACAGGGTCATAGTGGGAGTTTCCGGAGATACGCAGTATTTT	NA	once	TRBV11-1	TRBJ2-3
CAGSQEGGTPQHF	TGTGCCGGTAGCCAAGAAGGGGGGACGCCCCAGCATTTT	NA	NA	TRBV14	TRBJ1-5
CANSRGLAGEYEQYF	TGTGCCAACAGCAGGGGACTAGCGGGAGAATACGAGCAGTACTTC	TRBD2	NA	TRBV6-5	TRBJ2-7
CANSLGRANELSF	TGTGCCAACAGCTTAGGCCGGGCAAATGAGCTATCCTTC	NA	NA	TRBV11-1	TRBJ2-1
CSEHRGGYGYTF	TGCAGCGAGCACCGGGGGGGGTATGGCTACACCTTC	NA	many	TRBV29-1	TRBJ1-2
CASSQGQGITYEQYF	TGTGCCAGCAGCCAGGGACAGGGGATAACCTACGAGCAGTACTTC	TRBD1	many	TRBV4-2	TRBJ2-7
CASSPAELAGGPKFDTQYF	TGTGCCAGCAGCCCGGCGGAACTAGCGGGAGGACCTAAATTTGATACGCAGTATTTT	TRBD2	many	TRBV5-4	TRBJ2-3
CSVETSPFRSTGELFF	TGCAGCGTTGAAACTTCTCCTTTTAGGTCCACCGGGGAGCTGTTTTTT	NA	many	TRBV29-1	TRBJ2-2